This section outlines one T cell receptor beta chain sequence together with its context. Its antigen is not known. This entry is derived from a study of cytomegalovirus exposure and HLA in healthy donors. V was pared by 4 bases and J by 0 bases, with 12 bases between. CDR3 length: 14 residues. In germline, CDR1 is GTSNPN, CDR2 SVGIG (reference sequence). Study-wide results and limits: Confirmation was obtained in vitro that three CMV-associated chains are specific for CMV antigens. Associated with cytomegalovirus, according to the listing, were some 180 TCR beta chains.

The protocol was immunoSEQ multiplex PCR, while the TCRdb copy is restricted to in-frame clones and leaves out a portion. Among some 99,000 clones listed, 88% were seen once. The donors belonged to the roughly 110-subject validation cohort, separate from the roughly 600-subject first cohort. The specimen was PBMCs. This clonotype was sampled from a woman in her late teens or twenties in good health and CMV-seronegative. The V and J genes are TRBV30 and TRBJ1-1; no clear D. This CDR3 reads CAWTGGILNTEAFF. CDR3 in DNA: TGTGCCTGGACCGGCGGTATTTTGAACACTGAAGCTTTCTTT.